This T cell receptor beta chain was retrieved from a study of cytomegalovirus exposure and HLA in healthy donors. Findings and limits, study-wide: Evidence from a later analysis indicated that most CMV-associated TCR beta chains looked HLA-restricted.

This PCR relied on a set of 60 Vbeta primers and 13 Jbeta primers. Repertoires were generated with immunoSEQ multiplex PCR, while TCRdb's copy carries only in-frame clones and drops some. The data show some 150,000 clones, with more than 75% seen just once and about 1.3% held by the top ten. Germline V lookup: CDR1 SSHAT, CDR2 FNYEAQ (reference sequence). The CDR3 totals 14 residues. Details on this clone: Its antigen is unidentified. Sequence at one end of the junction differs from germline and may be a read error.

Sequenced input: PBMCs. The chain links TRBV7-7 to TRBJ1-6; the D gene is possibly TRBD1 (5 bases). The TCR was taken from a male donor in good health and CMV-seronegative. CDR3 coding DNA: TGTGCTAGCAGCTTAATCAGGGATAATTCACCCCTCCACTTT. It specifies CASSLIRDNSPLHF.